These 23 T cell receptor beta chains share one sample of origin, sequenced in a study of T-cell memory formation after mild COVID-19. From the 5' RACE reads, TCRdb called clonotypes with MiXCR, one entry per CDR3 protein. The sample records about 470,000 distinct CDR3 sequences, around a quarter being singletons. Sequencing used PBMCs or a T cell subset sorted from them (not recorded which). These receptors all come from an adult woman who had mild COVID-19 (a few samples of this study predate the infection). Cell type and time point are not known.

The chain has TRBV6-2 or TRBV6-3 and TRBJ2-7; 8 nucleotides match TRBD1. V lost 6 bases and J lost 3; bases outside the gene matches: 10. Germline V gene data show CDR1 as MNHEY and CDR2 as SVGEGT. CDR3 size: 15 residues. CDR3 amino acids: CASSARGQGNYEQYF. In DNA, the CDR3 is TGTGCCAGCAGCGCTCGTGGACAGGGTAACTACGAGCAGTACTTC.

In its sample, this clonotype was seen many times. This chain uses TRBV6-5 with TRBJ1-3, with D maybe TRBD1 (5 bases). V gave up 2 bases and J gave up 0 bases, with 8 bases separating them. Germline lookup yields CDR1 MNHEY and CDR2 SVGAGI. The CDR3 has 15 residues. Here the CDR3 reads CASSYGGISGNTIYF. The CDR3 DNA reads TGTGCCAGCAGTTACGGGGGTATCTCTGGAAACACCATATATTTT.

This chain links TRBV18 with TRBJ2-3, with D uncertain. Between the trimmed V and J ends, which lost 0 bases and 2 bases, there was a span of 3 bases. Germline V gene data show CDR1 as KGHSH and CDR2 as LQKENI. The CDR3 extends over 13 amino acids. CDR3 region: CASSPPHTDTQYF. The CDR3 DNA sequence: TGTGCCAGCTCACCACCTCACACAGATACGCAGTATTTT.

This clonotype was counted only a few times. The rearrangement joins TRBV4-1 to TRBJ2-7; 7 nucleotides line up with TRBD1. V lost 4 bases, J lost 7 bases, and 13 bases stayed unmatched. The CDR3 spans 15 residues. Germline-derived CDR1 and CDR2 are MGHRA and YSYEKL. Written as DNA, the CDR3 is TGCGCCAGCAGCCCCCTCTCCAGGGGGACGGGAGAGCAGTACTTC. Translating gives CASSPLSRGTGEQYF.

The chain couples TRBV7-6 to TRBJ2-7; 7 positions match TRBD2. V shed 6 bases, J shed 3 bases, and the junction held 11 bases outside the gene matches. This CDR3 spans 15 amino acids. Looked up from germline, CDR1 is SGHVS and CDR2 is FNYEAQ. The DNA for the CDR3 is TGTGCCAGCAGTCCCGGCCGGACTAGGGGCTACGAGCAGTACTTC. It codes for CASSPGRTRGYEQYF.

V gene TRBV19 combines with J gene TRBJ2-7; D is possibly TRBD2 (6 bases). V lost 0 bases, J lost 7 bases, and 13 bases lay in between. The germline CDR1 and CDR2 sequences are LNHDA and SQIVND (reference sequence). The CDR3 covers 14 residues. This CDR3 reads CASSIEGPGEEQYF. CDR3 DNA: TGTGCCAGTAGTATAGAGGGTCCGGGGGAAGAGCAGTACTTC.

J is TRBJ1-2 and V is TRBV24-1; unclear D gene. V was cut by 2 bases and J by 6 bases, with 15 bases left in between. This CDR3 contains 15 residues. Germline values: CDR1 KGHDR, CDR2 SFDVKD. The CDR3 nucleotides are TGTGCCACCAGTGATTCGGAGGAGGAGGGAAATGGCTACACCTTC. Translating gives CATSDSEEEGNGYTF.

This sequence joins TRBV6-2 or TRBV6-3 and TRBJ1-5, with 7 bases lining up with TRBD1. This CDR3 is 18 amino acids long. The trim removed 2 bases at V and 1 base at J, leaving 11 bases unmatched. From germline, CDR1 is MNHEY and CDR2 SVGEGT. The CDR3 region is CASSYPSGTVPSNQPQHF. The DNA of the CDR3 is TGTGCCAGCAGTTACCCGTCCGGGACAGTCCCGAGCAATCAGCCCCAGCATTTT.

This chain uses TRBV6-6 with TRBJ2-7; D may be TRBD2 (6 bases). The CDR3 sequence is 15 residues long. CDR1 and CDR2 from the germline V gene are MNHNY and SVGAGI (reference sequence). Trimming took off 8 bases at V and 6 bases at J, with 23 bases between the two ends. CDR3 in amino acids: CASGLTWPPGREQYF. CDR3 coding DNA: TGTGCCAGCGGACTAACATGGCCCCCAGGTCGCGAGCAGTACTTC.

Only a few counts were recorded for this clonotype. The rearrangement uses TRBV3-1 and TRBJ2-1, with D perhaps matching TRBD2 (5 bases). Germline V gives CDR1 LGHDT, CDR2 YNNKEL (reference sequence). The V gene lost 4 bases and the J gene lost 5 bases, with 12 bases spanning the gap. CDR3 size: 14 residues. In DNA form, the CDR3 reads TGTGCCAGCAGCCGTCGCGCCGGGGACAATGAGCAGTTCTTC. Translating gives CASSRRAGDNEQFF.

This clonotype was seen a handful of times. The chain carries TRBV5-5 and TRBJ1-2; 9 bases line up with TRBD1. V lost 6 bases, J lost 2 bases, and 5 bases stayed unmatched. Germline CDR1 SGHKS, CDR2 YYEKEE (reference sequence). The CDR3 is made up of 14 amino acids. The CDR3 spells CASNRDRVNYGYTF. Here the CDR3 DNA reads TGTGCCAGCAATCGGGACAGGGTGAACTATGGCTACACCTTC.

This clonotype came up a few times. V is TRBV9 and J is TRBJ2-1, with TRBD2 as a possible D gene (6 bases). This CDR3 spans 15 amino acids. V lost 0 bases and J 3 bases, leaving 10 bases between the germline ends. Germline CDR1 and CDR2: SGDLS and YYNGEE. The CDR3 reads CASSVAGGVYNEQFF. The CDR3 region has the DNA TGTGCCAGCAGCGTAGCAGGCGGGGTCTACAATGAGCAGTTCTTC.

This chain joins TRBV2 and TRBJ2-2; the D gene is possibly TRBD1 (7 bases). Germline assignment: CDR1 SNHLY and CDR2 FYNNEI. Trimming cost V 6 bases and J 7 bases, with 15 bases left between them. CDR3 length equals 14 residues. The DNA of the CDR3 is TGTGCCAGCAGACCTGACAGGGAGGTCGGGGAGCTGTTTTTT. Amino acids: CASRPDREVGELFF. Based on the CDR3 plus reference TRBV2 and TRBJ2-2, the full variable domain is EPEVTQTPSHQVTQMGQEVILRCVPISNHLYFYWYRQILGQKVEFLVSFYNNEISEKSEIFDDQFSVERPDGSNFTLKIRSTKLEDSAMYFCASRPDREVGELFFGEGSRLTVL.

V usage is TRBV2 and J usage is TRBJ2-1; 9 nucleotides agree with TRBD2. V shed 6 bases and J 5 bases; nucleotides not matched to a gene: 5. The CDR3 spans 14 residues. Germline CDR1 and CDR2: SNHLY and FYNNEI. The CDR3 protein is CASRKAGGHNEQFF. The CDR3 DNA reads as TGTGCCAGCAGGAAAGCGGGGGGACACAATGAGCAGTTCTTC.

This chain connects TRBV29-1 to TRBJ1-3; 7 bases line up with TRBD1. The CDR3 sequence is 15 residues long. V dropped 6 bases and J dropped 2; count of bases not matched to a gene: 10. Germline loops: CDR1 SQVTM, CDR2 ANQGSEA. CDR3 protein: CSVADREQAGNTIYF. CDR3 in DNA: TGCAGCGTCGCCGACAGGGAGCAGGCTGGAAACACCATATATTTT.

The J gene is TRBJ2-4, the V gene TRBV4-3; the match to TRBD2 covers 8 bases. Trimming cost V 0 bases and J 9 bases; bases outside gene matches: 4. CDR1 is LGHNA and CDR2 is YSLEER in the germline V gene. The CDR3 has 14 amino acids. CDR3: CASSQEGLAGIQYF. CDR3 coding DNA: TGCGCCAGCAGCCAAGAAGGGCTAGCGGGCATTCAGTACTTC.

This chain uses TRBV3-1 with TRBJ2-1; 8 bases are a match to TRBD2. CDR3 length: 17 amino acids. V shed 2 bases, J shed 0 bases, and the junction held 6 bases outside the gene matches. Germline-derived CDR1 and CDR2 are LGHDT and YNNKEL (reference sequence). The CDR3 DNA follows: TGTGCCAGCAGCCAACTTGCCGGGACTAGCTCCTACAATGAGCAGTTCTTC. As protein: CASSQLAGTSSYNEQFF.

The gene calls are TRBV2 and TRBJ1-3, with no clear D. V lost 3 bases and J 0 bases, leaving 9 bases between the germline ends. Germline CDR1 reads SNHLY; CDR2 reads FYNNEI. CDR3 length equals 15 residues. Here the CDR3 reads CASSEAVSSGNTIYF. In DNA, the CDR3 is TGTGCCAGCAGTGAGGCCGTCAGCTCTGGAAACACCATATATTTT.

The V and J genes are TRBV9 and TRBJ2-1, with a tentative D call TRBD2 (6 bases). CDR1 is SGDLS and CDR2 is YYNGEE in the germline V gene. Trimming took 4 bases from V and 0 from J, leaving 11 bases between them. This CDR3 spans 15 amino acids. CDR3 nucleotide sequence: TGTGCCAGCAGCCCTAGCGTTAGCTCCTACAATGAGCAGTTCTTC. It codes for CASSPSVSSYNEQFF.

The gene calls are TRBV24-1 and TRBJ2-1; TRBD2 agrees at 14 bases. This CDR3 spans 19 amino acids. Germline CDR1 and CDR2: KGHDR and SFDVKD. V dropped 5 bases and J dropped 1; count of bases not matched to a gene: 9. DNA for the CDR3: TGTGCCACCAGTGTATCGACTAGCGGGAGGGCCGGTTCCTACAATGAGCAGTTCTTC. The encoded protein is CATSVSTSGRAGSYNEQFF.

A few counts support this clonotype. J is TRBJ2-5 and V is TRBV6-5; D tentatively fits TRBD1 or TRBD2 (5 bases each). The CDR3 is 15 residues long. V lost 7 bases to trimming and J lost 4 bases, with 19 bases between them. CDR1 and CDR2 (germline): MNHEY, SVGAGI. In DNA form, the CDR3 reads TGTGCCAGCACCCTCGGCTCGGGGACGCGAGAGACCCAGTACTTC. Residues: CASTLGSGTRETQYF.

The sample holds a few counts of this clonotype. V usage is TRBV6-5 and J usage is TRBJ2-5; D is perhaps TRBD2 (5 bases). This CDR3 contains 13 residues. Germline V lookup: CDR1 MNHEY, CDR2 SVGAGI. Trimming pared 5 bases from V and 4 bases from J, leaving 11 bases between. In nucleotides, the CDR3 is TGTGCCAGCAGTCTATCTAGCAGAGAGACCCAGTACTTC. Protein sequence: CASSLSSRETQYF.

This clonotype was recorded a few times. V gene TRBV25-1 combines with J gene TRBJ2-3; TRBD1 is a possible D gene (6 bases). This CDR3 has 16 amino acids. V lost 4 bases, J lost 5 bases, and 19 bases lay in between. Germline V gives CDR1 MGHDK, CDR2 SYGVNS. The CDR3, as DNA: TGTGCCAGCAGTGCCTCGGGGACACCCCGCGGAGATACGCAGTATTTT. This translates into CASSASGTPRGDTQYF.